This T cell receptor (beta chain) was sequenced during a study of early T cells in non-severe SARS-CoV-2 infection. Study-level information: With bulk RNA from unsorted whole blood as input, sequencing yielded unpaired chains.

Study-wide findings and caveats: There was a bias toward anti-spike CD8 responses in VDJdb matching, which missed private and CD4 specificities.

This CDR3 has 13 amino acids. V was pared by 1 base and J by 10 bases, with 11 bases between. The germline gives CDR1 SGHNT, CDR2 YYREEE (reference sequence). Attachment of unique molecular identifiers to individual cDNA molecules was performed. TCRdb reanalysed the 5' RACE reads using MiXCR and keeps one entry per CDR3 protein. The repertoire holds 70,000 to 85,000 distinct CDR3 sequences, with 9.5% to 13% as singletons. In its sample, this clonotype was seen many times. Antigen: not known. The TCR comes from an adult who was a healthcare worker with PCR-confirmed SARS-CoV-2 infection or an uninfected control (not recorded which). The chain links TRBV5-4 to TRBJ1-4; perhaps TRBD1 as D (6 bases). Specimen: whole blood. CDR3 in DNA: TGTGCCAGCAGCTTGAAGGGGGTTGGAAAACTGTTTTTT. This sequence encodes CASSLKGVGKLFF.